This TCR beta chain was recovered during a study of blood T cell repertoires in COVID-19. On the study more broadly: In each case, the material was cDNA or gDNA derived from T cells, B-cell-depleted T cells, or PBMCs.

Germline V gene data show CDR1 as SGHVT and CDR2 as SQSDAQ. Trimming left V 5 bases short and J 1 base short, with 29 bases between. The CDR3 is 20 residues long. In the authors' methods: Amplification from reference gene primers served as the basis for estimated nucleated cell counts. This table comes from immunoSEQ multiplex PCR, and its TCRdb copy is limited to in-frame clones, with some not included. Clone size and V and J calls were adopted from that table, with D and trimming inferred from the DNA. This repertoire shows 250,000 to 300,000 clones, approximately 90% found once; its top ten account for about 2.2%.

This clonotype originated in a woman between 50 and 59 years old who had recovered from COVID-19. The source material was peripheral blood. This chain uses TRBV7-4 with TRBJ1-1; D is possibly TRBD1 (5 bases). CDR3 region: CASSPLEGNRVGVRNTEAFF. CDR3 coding DNA: TGTGCCAGCAGCCCTCTGGAGGGGAATAGGGTAGGGGTTAGGAACACTGAAGCTTTCTTT.